This is a list of T cell receptor beta chains from one sample in a study of shared clonotypes between healthy human individuals. The repertoire was sequenced with immunoSEQ multiplex PCR; TCRdb's copy has only in-frame clones and lacks some. The table lists 2 million to 2.5 million clones, 85% to 95% of them singletons, with 0.37% in the top ten. Sequencing was performed on naive CD4+ T cells from PBMCs. The receptors come from a man in his late teens or twenties in good health. Some clones in this sample may be carry-over from other donors' samples. Each CDR3 is given with its conserved first and last residue. The order of the fields is V gene, CDR3 protein.

V gene: TRBV10-3
CDR3 protein: CAVSPLGQLYEQYF

V gene: TRBV5-5
CDR3 protein: CASSLAQREQYF

V gene: TRBV6-6
CDR3 protein: CASSYSRGGAYEQYF

V gene: TRBV7-9
CDR3 protein: CASSLGTGKQDTQYF

V gene: TRBV5-1
CDR3 protein: CASSSEPSLDWDTQYF

V gene: TRBV4-2
CDR3 protein: CASSPRGLQKSYEQYF

V gene: TRBV5-3
CDR3 protein: CARSLEGRGNQPQHF

V gene: TRBV5-4
CDR3 protein: CASSPRQGPDTQYF

V gene: TRBV27
CDR3 protein: CASGSQLSEQYF

V gene: TRBV28
CDR3 protein: CASSPPGGRTDTQYF

V gene: TRBV5-1
CDR3 protein: CASSLGTAPTYEQYF

V gene: TRBV10-3
CDR3 protein: CAISPTNPSGRIGTGELFF

V gene: TRBV6-1
CDR3 protein: CASSEGVGREQYF

V gene: TRBV28
CDR3 protein: CASGRDNYGYTF

V gene: TRBV5-4
CDR3 protein: CASSPLGVGDTEAFF

V gene: TRBV28
CDR3 protein: CASSPLLYTEAFF

V gene: TRBV27
CDR3 protein: CASSPRGRRLAHEAFF

V gene: TRBV5-8
CDR3 protein: CASSTGTGGADTQYF

V gene: TRBV15
CDR3 protein: CATSGREDTQYF

V gene: TRBV11-2
CDR3 protein: CASSLVPRDNSPLHF

V gene: TRBV11-3
CDR3 protein: CASSNRTPRGLRRQPQHF

V gene: TRBV9
CDR3 protein: CASSEGGTGYTF

V gene: TRBV5-6
CDR3 protein: CASSFNLGTGDGTQYF

V gene: TRBV29-1
CDR3 protein: CSVRNPFVTDTQYF

V gene: TRBV10-2
CDR3 protein: CATAPGLAGGIDTQYF

V gene: TRBV9
CDR3 protein: CASSEQGAGNTIYF

V gene: TRBV7-8
CDR3 protein: CASSPTDLNEKLFF

V gene: TRBV7-2
CDR3 protein: CASSIGQGKNEQYF

V gene: TRBV20-1
CDR3 protein: CSADVQETQYF

V gene: TRBV2
CDR3 protein: CASSAIYTEAFF

V gene: TRBV7-2
CDR3 protein: CASSLATQTGGVYGYTF

V gene: TRBV6-5
CDR3 protein: CASSYTSQGFHEQYF

V gene: TRBV27
CDR3 protein: CASTRTGRREETQYF

V gene: TRBV5-6
CDR3 protein: CASSLVGLVGELFF

V gene: TRBV29-1
CDR3 protein: CSVTHNTDTQYF

V gene: TRBV7-9
CDR3 protein: CASSGSLGTTNQPQHF